Below are 13 T cell receptor beta chains sequenced from a single sample in a study of shared clonotypes between healthy human individuals. Libraries were prepared by immunoSEQ multiplex PCR; TCRdb keeps only in-frame clonotypes and omits some of them. This table holds over 95,000 clones, over 65% found once. Sequencing input: memory CD8+ T cells sorted from blood. This sample's subset: CD45RO+ cells pooled with CCR7-negative TemRA cells. Receptors originate from a woman aged 25 to 39 in good health.

This sequence joins TRBV14 and TRBJ1-2; 7 bases are a match to TRBD1. V gave up 3 bases and J gave up 4 bases; unmatched junction bases: 5. The CDR3 is 14 residues long. Germline V gene sequence: CDR1 SGHDN, CDR2 FVKESK. In nucleotides, the CDR3 is TGTGCCAGCAGCCACGGACAGGAGAGCTATGGCTACACCTTC. Translating it yields CASSHGQESYGYTF.

The V and J genes are TRBV20-1 and TRBJ2-1; maybe TRBD2 (6 bases). The V end was cut by 2 bases, the J end by 10 bases, with 9 bases between. Germline V gene sequence: CDR1 DFQATT, CDR2 SNEGSKA (reference sequence). The CDR3 totals 11 residues. CDR3 in DNA: TGCAGTGCTAGATTTGGGGGGGAGCAGTTCTTC. It encodes CSARFGGEQFF.

The CDR3 DNA sequence: TGTGCCAGCAGCTTAGTGGACAATGAGCAGTTCTTC. The encoded protein is CASSLVDNEQFF. The chain joins TRBV11-3 to TRBJ2-1; D ambiguous. Between the trimmed V and J ends, which lost 1 base and 5 bases, there was a span of 3 bases. The CDR3 is 12 residues long. From germline, CDR1 is SGHNT and CDR2 YENEEA.

V is TRBV6-4 and J is TRBJ2-3; D is undetermined. Germline-derived CDR1 and CDR2 are MRHNA and SNTAGT. This CDR3 is built from 13 residues. The germline V and J ends were trimmed by 5 bases and 6 bases, with 12 bases remaining between them. Here the CDR3 DNA reads TGTGCCAGCAGTCCGTCGGAGCGCGATACGCAGTATTTT. It codes for CASSPSERDTQYF.

V is TRBV7-6 and J is TRBJ1-5; D is unclear. Trimming left V 1 base short and J 6 bases short, with 4 bases between. Germline-derived CDR1 and CDR2 are SGHVS and FNYEAQ. CDR3 length equals 12 residues. In nucleotides, the CDR3 is TGTGCCAGCAGCTTAGTGGGTCAGCCCCAGCATTTT. Amino acids: CASSLVGQPQHF.

The V and J genes are TRBV7-9 and TRBJ2-1, with 10 bases aligning to TRBD2. CDR1 and CDR2 from the germline V gene are SEHNR and FQNEAQ (reference sequence). The CDR3 is made up of 15 amino acids. Trimming took 5 bases from V and 8 from J; bases not matched to a gene: 9. This chain's CDR3 is CASSQREGQRHEQFF. The CDR3 nucleotides read TGTGCCAGCAGCCAGCGGGAGGGCCAACGACATGAGCAGTTCTTC.

This clone was counted a single time. The CDR3 here is CASRETGFSQPQHF. The CDR3 coding sequence is TGTGCCAGTAGGGAAACAGGGTTCAGTCAGCCCCAGCATTTT. The chain carries TRBV19 and TRBJ1-5; D is perhaps TRBD1 (6 bases). Germline CDR1 is LNHDA and CDR2 is SQIVND (reference sequence). The CDR3 runs 14 residues. Trimming shortened V by 6 bases and J by 6 bases, and 15 bases separated the two germline ends.

The chain is built from TRBV6-1 and TRBJ2-2; D remains unclear. Germline CDR1 and CDR2: MNHNS and SASEGT. The CDR3 is 13 residues long. Deletions cut 6 bases from V and 3 bases from J, with 8 bases between. Here the CDR3 DNA reads TGTGCCAGCAGGGAGTTCGACACCGGGGAGCTGTTTTTT. Its protein is CASREFDTGELFF.

This clone turned up a few times. V is TRBV11-3 and J is TRBJ1-2; 7 bases match TRBD1. This CDR3 comprises 13 residues. Germline trimming cut 4 bases from V and 3 bases from J; bases unmatched to any gene: 2. Per the germline V gene, CDR1 is SGHNT and CDR2 is YENEEA. The CDR3 is CASSSGQDYGYTF. For the CDR3, the DNA is TGTGCCAGCAGCTCCGGACAGGACTATGGCTACACCTTC.

V usage is TRBV28 and J usage is TRBJ2-7, with 8 bases aligning to TRBD1. V shed 8 bases and J 2 bases; nucleotides not matched to a gene: 8. Per the germline V gene, CDR1 is MDHEN and CDR2 is SYDVKM. This CDR3 has 14 residues. The CDR3 region is CASHGQGPTYEQYF. CDR3 DNA: TGTGCCAGCCATGGACAGGGACCTACCTACGAGCAGTACTTC.

This sequence joins TRBV28 and TRBJ1-1, with TRBD1 matching over 7 bases. This CDR3 comprises 14 residues. The V and J ends lost 6 bases and 0 bases, in that order; junction bases with no gene match: 4. Per germline, CDR1 MDHEN and CDR2 SYDVKM. In DNA form, the CDR3 reads TGTGCCAGCAGGCCAGGGGGATTGAACACTGAAGCTTTCTTT. This translates into CASRPGGLNTEAFF.

The chain couples TRBV6-6 to TRBJ2-7, with a weak D call TRBD2 (6 bases). This CDR3 region has 13 residues. V lost 4 bases, J lost 4 bases, and 11 bases lay in between. The germline V gene has CDR1 MNHNY and CDR2 SVGAGI (reference sequence). CDR3 sequence (DNA): TGTGCCAGCAGTTCAGGGACTGGGTACGAGCAGTACTTC. Translating it yields CASSSGTGYEQYF.

A note on this clone: This likely reflects a read error, since a far larger clone is one base away. Other DNA sequences in the same sample also yield this CDR3. The rearrangement joins TRBV25-1 to TRBJ2-2; tentative D call: TRBD1 (6 bases). The germline V gene has CDR1 MGHDK and CDR2 SYGVNS. This CDR3 comprises 16 residues. The CDR3 DNA reads TGTGCCAGCAGTGAATCGGGAACAGGGAACACCGGGGAGTTGTTTTTT. Translating gives CASSESGTGNTGELFF. Drawing the rest from reference TRBV25-1 and TRBJ2-2, the complete variable domain is EADIYQTPRYLVIGTGKKITLECSQTMGHDKMYWYQQDPGMELHLIHYSYGVNSTEKGDLSSESTVSRIRTEHFPLTLESARPSHTSQYLCASSESGTGNTGELFFGEGSRLTVL.